Presented here are 3 T cell receptor beta chains from one specimen sequenced in a study of PD-1 blockade in classical Hodgkin lymphoma. Assay used: immunoSEQ multiplex PCR; TCRdb lists only in-frame clones, some missing. Of 25,000 to 30,000 clones in the sample, just over 85% are singletons; the top ten hold around 2.7%. Every patient had relapsed following autologous stem cell transplantation, and cohorts differed in brentuximab vedotin exposure. The sample in question was peripheral blood mononuclear cells (PBMCs), obtained at baseline. These receptors originate from a human donor with classical Hodgkin lymphoma.

On this clone: The germline gene is not matched at one end of the junction; a read error may be the cause. The rearrangement links TRBV19 to TRBJ1-2, with TRBD1 matching over 8 bases. The CDR3 covers 14 residues. The germline V gene encodes CDR1 LNHDA and CDR2 SQIVND (reference sequence). Here the CDR3 DNA reads TGTGCCAGTGGTATGCGGACAGGGACCTATGGCTACACCTTC. This gives the protein CASGMRTGTYGYTF.

V and J are TRBV6-5 and TRBJ2-2; D unresolved. The CDR3 is made up of 12 amino acids. V was clipped by 0 bases and J by 7 bases, with 3 bases between them. Looked up from germline, CDR1 is MNHEY and CDR2 is SVGAGI. This CDR3 is CASSYSGGELFF. CDR3 bases: TGTGCCAGCAGTTACTCCGGCGGGGAGCTGTTTTTT.

CDR3 amino acids: CASRAMAAGDTQYF. The CDR3 region has the DNA TGTGCCAGTAGAGCCATGGCCGCAGGAGATACGCAGTATTTT. The chain uses TRBV19 and TRBJ2-3, with unresolved D. Trimming left V 6 bases short and J 5 bases short, with 15 bases between. Germline values: CDR1 LNHDA, CDR2 SQIVND (reference sequence). This CDR3 has 14 residues.